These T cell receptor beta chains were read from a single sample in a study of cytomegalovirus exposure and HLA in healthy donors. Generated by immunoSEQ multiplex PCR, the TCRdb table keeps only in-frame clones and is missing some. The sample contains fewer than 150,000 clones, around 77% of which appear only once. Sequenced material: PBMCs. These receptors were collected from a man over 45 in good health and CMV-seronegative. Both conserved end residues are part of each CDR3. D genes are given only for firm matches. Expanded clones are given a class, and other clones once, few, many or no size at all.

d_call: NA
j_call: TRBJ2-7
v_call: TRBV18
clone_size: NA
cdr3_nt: TGTGCCAGCTCACTGGACAACTACGAGCAGTACTTC
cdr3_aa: CASSLDNYEQYF

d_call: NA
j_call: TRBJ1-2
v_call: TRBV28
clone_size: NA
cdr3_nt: TGTGCCAGCAGTTCACCGCTAAGCTATGGCTACACCTTC
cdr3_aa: CASSSPLSYGYTF

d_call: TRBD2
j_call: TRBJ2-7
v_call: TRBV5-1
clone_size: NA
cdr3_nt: TGCGCCAGCAGCTCGGGACGGACTAGCGGGAGCGGCGAGCAGTACTTC
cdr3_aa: CASSSGRTSGSGEQYF

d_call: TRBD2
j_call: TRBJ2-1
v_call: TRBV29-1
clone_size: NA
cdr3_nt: TGCAGCGTTGAGGGACTAGCGGCCCATGAGCAGTTCTTC
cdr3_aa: CSVEGLAAHEQFF

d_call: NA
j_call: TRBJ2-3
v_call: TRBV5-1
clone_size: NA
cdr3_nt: TGCGCCAGCAGCTTGGACAGGGCACGAGATACGCAGTATTTT
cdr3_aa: CASSLDRARDTQYF

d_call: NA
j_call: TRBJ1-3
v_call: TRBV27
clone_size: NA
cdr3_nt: TGTGCCAGCAGTCAGGACAGCCGGATTGGAAACACCATATATTTT
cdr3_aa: CASSQDSRIGNTIYF

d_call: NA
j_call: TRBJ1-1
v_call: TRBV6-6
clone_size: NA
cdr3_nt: TGTGCCAGCAGTTACTCTGGAAGACGAGGGAACACTGAAGCTTTCTTT
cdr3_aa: CASSYSGRRGNTEAFF

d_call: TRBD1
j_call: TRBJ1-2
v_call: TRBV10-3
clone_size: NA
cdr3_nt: TGTGCCATCAGTGAGGGACAGGGGATCTATGGCTACACCTTC
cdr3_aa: CAISEGQGIYGYTF

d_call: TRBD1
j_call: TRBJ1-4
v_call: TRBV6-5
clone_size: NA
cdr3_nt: TGTGCTACGACAGGGGGCGGGAATGAAAAACTGTTTTTT
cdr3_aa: CATTGGGNEKLFF

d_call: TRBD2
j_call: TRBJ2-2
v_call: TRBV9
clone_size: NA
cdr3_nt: TGTGCCAGCAGCGTCGGGACTAGCGGGAGTAGTACCGGGGAGCTGTTTTTT
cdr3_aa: CASSVGTSGSSTGELFF

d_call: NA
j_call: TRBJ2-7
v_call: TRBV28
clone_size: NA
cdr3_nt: TGTGCCAGCAGTCTGGACTACCGGGGCTACGAGCAGTACTTC
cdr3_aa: CASSLDYRGYEQYF

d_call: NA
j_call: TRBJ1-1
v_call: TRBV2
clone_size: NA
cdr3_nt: TGTGCCAGCTACAGGGATATGGGCCTGAACACTGAAGCTTTCTTT
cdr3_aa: CASYRDMGLNTEAFF

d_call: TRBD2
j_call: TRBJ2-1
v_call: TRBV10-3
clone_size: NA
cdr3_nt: TGTGCCATCAGTGAGCCAAGCGGGAGCTCCTACAATGAGCAGTTCTTC
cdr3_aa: CAISEPSGSSYNEQFF

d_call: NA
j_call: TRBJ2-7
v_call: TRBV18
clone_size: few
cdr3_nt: TGTGCCAGCTCACCATCACAGGGGGGGAACGAGCAGTACTTC
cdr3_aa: CASSPSQGGNEQYF

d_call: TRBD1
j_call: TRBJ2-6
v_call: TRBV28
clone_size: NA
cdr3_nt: TGTGCCAGCAGGAAGGACAGGGAAACTGGGGCCAACGTCCTGACTTTC
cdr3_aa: CASRKDRETGANVLTF

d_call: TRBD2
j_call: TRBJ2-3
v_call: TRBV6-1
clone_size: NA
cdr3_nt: TGTGCCAGCAGTGAAGTTGGCGGGAGGAGCGCAGATACGCAGTATTTT
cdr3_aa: CASSEVGGRSADTQYF

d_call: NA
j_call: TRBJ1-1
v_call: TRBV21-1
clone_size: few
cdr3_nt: TGTGCCAGCAGCAAACGGGGTGGGGAGAACACTGAAGCTTTCTTT
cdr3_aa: CASSKRGGENTEAFF

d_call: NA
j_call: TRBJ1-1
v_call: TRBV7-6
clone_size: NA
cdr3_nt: TGTGCCAGCAGCTTAGTACAGGGTAACACTGAAGCTTTCTTT
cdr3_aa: CASSLVQGNTEAFF

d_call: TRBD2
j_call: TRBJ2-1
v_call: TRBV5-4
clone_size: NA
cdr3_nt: TGTGCCAGCAGCCCCGGACTAGCTCACAGTGAGCAGTTCTTC
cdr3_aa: CASSPGLAHSEQFF

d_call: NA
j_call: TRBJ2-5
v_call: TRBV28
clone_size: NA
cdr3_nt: TGTGCCAGCAGGGGGGCCGGTTACCAAGAGACCCAGTACTTC
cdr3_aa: CASRGAGYQETQYF

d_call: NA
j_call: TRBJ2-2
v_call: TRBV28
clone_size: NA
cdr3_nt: TGTGCCAGCACTCTCAACACCGGGGAGCTGTTTTTT
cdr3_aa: CASTLNTGELFF

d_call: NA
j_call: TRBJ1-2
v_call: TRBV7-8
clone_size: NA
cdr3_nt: TGTGCCAGCAGCCCGACAATTGCGCAGGGGCCTAAGGATGGCTACACCTTC
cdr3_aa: CASSPTIAQGPKDGYTF

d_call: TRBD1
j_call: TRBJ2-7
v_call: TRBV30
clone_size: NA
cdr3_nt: TGTGCCTGGAGTGTAGGGGGTCCGGGACAGGGCACCCACGAGCAGTACTTC
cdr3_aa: CAWSVGGPGQGTHEQYF

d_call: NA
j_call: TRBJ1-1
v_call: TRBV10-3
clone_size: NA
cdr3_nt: TGTGCCATCAGTGAGTCGGCAGGAACAGGGATGAACACTGAAGCTTTCTTT
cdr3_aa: CAISESAGTGMNTEAFF

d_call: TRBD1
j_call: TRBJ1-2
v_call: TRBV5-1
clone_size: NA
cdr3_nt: TGCGCCAGCAGCTTGGTCGGGACAGGGGCCCTCTATGGCTACACCTTC
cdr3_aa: CASSLVGTGALYGYTF

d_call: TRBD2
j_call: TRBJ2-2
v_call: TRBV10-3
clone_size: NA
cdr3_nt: TGTGCCATCAAAGCGGGAGTCGCGACCGGGGAGCTGTTTTTT
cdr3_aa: CAIKAGVATGELFF

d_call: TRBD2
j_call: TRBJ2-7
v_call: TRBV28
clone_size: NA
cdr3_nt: TGTGCCAGCAGCCCCGCGGGACTAGCGGGAGCCGAGCAGTACTTC
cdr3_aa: CASSPAGLAGAEQYF

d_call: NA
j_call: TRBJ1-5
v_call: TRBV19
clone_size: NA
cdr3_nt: TGTGCCAGTAGTATCACAGGGAGAAACCAGCCCCAGCATTTT
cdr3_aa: CASSITGRNQPQHF

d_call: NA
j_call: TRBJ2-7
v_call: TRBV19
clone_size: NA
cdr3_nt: TGTGCCAGTAGGGCGGGTAGAGGGTCCTACGAGCAGTACTTC
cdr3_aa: CASRAGRGSYEQYF

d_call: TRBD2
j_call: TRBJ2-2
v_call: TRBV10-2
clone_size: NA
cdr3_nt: TGCGCCAGCATCTCTACTAGCGGGAGTAGTCCCACCGGGGAGCTGTTTTTT
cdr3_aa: CASISTSGSSPTGELFF